The next 5 T cell receptor beta chains were all read from a single sample in a study of vaccination and CD4 T cells after COVID-19. These receptors' antigens are unknown. The assay that was used to sequence DNA from cultured CD4+ T cells was the Oncomine TCR Beta short-read assay. MiXCR was run by TCRdb on the PCR reads, yielding one entry per CDR3 protein. The sample holds about 10,000 distinct CDR3 sequences; 35% to 50% are singletons and the top ten take under 35%. Treatment: approximately 11-day PBMC culture with coronavirus spike peptide pools or control peptides (ViraFEST assay). Sequencing was performed on CD4+ T cells from blood, cultured in vitro. Receptor source: a human donor who had recovered from COVID-19.

The rearrangement links TRBV7-9 to TRBJ1-1, with unresolved D. Deletions cut 8 bases from V and 0 bases from J, with 7 bases between. CDR3 length equals 12 residues. Germline values: CDR1 SEHNR, CDR2 FQNEAQ (reference sequence). CDR3 protein: CASGRMNTEAFF. The CDR3 nucleotides are TGTGCCAGCGGTCGAATGAACACTGAAGCTTTCTTT.

The chain employs TRBV18 and TRBJ1-2, with D unresolved. CDR1 and CDR2 (germline): KGHSH, LQKENI. V was trimmed by 2 bases and J by 6 bases, leaving 10 bases between them. This CDR3 has 13 amino acids. As DNA, the CDR3 is TGTGCCAGCTCACCAATAACAGTTAATGGCTACACCTTC. Protein sequence: CASSPITVNGYTF.

The genes are TRBV27 and TRBJ2-1; D unresolved. The CDR3 extends over 22 amino acids. The V end lost 1 base, the J end lost 3 bases, and 31 bases lay between the germline ends. Germline V CDR1 and CDR2: MNHEY, SMNVEV (reference sequence). The CDR3 is CASSLYRPPSLSTDQVYNEQFF. The CDR3 DNA reads TGTGCCAGCAGTTTATACCGACCCCCCTCGCTCTCCACGGATCAAGTCTACAATGAGCAGTTCTTC.

A few counts support this clonotype. This chain connects TRBV6-1 to TRBJ1-1; D unresolved. The CDR3 extends over 11 amino acids. The germline V and J ends were trimmed by 6 bases and 8 bases, with 10 bases remaining between them. CDR1 is MNHNS and CDR2 is SASEGT in the germline V gene. The CDR3 protein is CASRVLEEAFF. CDR3 in DNA: TGTGCCAGCAGAGTCCTCGAAGAAGCTTTCTTT.

This rearrangement joins TRBV2 to TRBJ1-6; D not resolved. Germline V CDR1 and CDR2: SNHLY, FYNNEI. Trimming took off 9 bases at V and 7 bases at J, with 16 bases between the two ends. The CDR3 consists of 14 residues. In DNA, the CDR3 is TGTGCCAGGGCTCCGGAGACGGTGAATTCACCCCTCCACTTT. Its protein product is CARAPETVNSPLHF.